This T cell receptor (beta chain) was found in a study of CD8+ T cells in alopecia areata (dated by TCRdb to the late 2010s). Study-wide context: The treated patients took part in an open-label pilot trial in which moderate-to-severe alopecia areata was treated with oral tofacitinib at 5 to 10 mg twice daily. Patients received tofacitinib for 6 to 18 months and were then followed off drug for 6 months to check for delayed response and recurrence. In treated patients, disease severity was measured using the SALT score, which gives the percentage of scalp surface area affected. To study T cell clonal expansion in alopecia areata, the researchers applied high-throughput TCRbeta sequencing to both the C3H/HeJ mouse model and human patients. On the human side, TCRbeta sequencing was run on scalp tissue and on sorted CD4+ and CD8+ peripheral blood T cells from healthy controls and from alopecia areata patients with either patchy or totalis/universalis disease. Tofacitinib-treated patients had biopsies at baseline and at 4 and 24 weeks of treatment, with a later scalp biopsy in several patients. Clonality in the scalp was compared among normal scalp (n=4), patchy alopecia areata scalp (n=8), and alopecia totalis/universalis scalp (n=8). The RNA source kit depended on sample type: the PAXgene miRNA kit for fixed scalp, the miRNeasy kit for PBMCs, and the RNeasy kit for mouse skin. immunoSEQ multiplex PCR using 35 Vbeta forward primers and 13 Jbeta reverse primers was used to amplify TCRbeta CDR3 regions. General study outcomes and caveats: During tofacitinib treatment, many expanded lesional clones remained in scalp and blood, and this persistence may partly explain relapse after treatment is stopped. Compared with normal scalp, lesional scalp had higher clonality and more expanded CD8+ clones, particularly in alopecia totalis/universalis, a pattern that suggests antigenic drive. Because the treated cohort was small and had just a single nonresponder, larger studies are needed to establish links between baseline CD8+ expansion and response. Resident alphabeta T cells in normal human skin are also sequenced, complicating scalp TCR repertoire analysis, unlike mouse skin dominated by gammadelta T cells. Compared with mice, TCR sequences shared between patients were less clear, possibly partly because of HLA diversity across the patient population. With tofacitinib, both scalp clonality and the number of expanded CD8+ clones among the top 100 scalp clones went down significantly.

Library preparation used the immunoSEQ multiplex PCR assay. To provide template for TCR sequencing, every sample had RNA extracted and reverse transcribed into cDNA. First-strand cDNA was synthesized with SuperScript III using a 2:1 mix of oligo-dT and random hexamers. Amplification bias was assessed with a synthetic immune receptor repertoire, and residual bias was removed computationally. The original methods were these. Raw reads were preprocessed to remove errors, and CDR3 was defined by IMGT conventions from the conserved cysteine to phenylalanine. Clonality was computed as 1 minus the Shannon entropy, with the entropy normalized by log2 of the number of productive unique TCRs. Whether scalp clones were CD4 or CD8 was inferred by matching scalp TCRbeta sequences against CD4 and CD8 repertoires sorted from blood. This is the immuneACCESS table as TCRdb keeps it, with only in-frame sequences that have V and J called. A part of the clones is gone; compared with another copy, unresolved V genes explain less than half, and the rest is unexplained. The V and J calls and clone size are taken from that table; D and trimming were inferred from the DNA. For this sample the table gives 150,000 or so clones, of which around 87% were detected only once. The ten biggest clones cover under 15% of the sample.

As concerns this clone: What this receptor recognizes is not known. The sample holds no much larger clone one base away, and base qualities are not on file.

Taken with the paper, the label for time point translates to: four to five weeks on oral tofacitinib. Interpreted using the paper, the treatment or condition label stands for: oral pan-JAK inhibitor, 5-10 mg twice daily. Lesional scalp punch biopsies and peripheral blood were obtained from alopecia areata patients. After PBMCs were isolated by density centrifugation and stained for CD3, CD4 and CD8, a FACSAria was used to sort CD4+ and CD8+ T cells. The CDR3 sequence holds 14 residues, the cysteine and phenylalanine included. Of all the DNA, just the CDR3 is kept, 42 bases in frame from base 1. V is cut by 4 bases and J by 8 bases, and the space between the germline ends is 17 bases. Via the germline V gene (reference sequence), CDR1 is MNHEY and CDR2 SMNVEV.

This specimen consisted of CD8+ T cells sorted from blood, obtained at week 4, from a patient treated with tofacitinib. The TCR sequence derives from a human donor with alopecia areata. The sequence is built from TRBV27 and TRBJ1-2; the D region possibly corresponds to TRBD1 (6 bases align). The bases are TGTGCCAGCAGTTCCTTGGGACAACCCGAAGGCTACACCTTC. This encodes CASSSLGQPEGYTF.